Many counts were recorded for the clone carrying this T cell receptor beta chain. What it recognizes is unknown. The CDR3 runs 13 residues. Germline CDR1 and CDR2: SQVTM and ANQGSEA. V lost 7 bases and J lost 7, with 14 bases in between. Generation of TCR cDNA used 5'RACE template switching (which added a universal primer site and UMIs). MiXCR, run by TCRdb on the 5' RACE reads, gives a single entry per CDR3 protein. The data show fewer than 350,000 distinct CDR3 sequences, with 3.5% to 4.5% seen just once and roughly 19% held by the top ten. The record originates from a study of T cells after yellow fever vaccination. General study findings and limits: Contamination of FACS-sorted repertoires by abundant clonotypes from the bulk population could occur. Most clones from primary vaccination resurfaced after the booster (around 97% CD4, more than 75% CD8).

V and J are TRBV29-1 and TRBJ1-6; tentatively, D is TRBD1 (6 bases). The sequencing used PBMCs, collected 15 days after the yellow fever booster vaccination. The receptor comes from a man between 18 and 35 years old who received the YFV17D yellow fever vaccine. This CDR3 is CSASQGANSPLHF. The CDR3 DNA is TGCAGCGCATCACAGGGAGCGAATTCACCCCTCCACTTT.